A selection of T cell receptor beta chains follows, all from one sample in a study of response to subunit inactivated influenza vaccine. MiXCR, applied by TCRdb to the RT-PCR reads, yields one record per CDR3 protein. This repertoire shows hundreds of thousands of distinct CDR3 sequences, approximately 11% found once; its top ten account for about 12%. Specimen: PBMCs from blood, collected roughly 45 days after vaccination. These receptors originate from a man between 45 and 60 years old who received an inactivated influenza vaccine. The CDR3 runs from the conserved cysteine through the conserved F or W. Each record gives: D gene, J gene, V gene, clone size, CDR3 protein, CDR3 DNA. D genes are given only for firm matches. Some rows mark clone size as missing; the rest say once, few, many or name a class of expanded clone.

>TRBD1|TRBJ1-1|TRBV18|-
CASSPSGTGSNTEAFF
TGTGCCAGCTCACCGTCCGGGACAGGGTCCAACACTGAAGCTTTCTTT
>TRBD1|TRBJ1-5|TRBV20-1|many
CSAKTGGAIGQPQHF
TGCAGTGCCAAAACAGGGGGCGCAATTGGTCAGCCCCAGCATTTT
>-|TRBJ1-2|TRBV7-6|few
CASSPPPWQDANYGYTF
TGTGCCAGCAGCCCACCCCCGTGGCAGGATGCTAACTATGGCTACACCTTC
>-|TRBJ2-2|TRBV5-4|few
CASSLAGVETGELFF
TGTGCCAGCAGCTTGGCGGGAGTAGAAACCGGGGAGCTGTTTTTT
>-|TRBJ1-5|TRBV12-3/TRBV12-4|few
CASRDGLDNQPQHF
TGTGCCAGCAGAGATGGACTGGACAATCAGCCCCAGCATTTT
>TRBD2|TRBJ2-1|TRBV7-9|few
CASSLAGTSLYNEQFF
TGTGCCAGCAGCTTAGCCGGGACTAGCCTATACAATGAGCAGTTCTTC
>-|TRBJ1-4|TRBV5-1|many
CASSLGRSNEKLFF
TGCGCCAGCAGCTTGGGCCGATCTAATGAAAAACTGTTTTTT
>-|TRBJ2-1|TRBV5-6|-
CASSQAGTEQFF
TGTGCCAGCAGCCAGGCGGGGACTGAGCAGTTCTTC
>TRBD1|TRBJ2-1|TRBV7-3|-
CASSLTGQSTDEQFF
TGTGCCAGCAGCTTAACGGGACAGTCTACCGATGAGCAGTTCTTC
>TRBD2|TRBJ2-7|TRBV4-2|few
CASSQLAGGSYEQYF
TGTGCCAGCAGCCAGTTAGCGGGGGGCTCCTACGAGCAGTACTTC
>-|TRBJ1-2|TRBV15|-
CATSREEGGYTF
TGTGCCACCAGCAGAGAGGAGGGAGGCTACACCTTC
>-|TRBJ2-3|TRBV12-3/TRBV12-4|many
CASSFTSLTDTQYF
TGTGCCAGCAGTTTCACAAGTCTCACAGATACGCAGTATTTT
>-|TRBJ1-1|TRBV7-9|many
CASSSKPLSYTEAFF
TGTGCCAGCAGCTCCAAGCCTCTCTCCTACACTGAAGCTTTCTTT
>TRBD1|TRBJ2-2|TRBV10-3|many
CAIGTGSSGELFF
TGTGCCATCGGGACAGGGTCGTCCGGGGAGCTGTTTTTT
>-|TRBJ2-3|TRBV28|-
CASSHPGTRTDTQYF
TGTGCCAGCAGTCACCCGGGGACCCGCACAGATACGCAGTATTTT
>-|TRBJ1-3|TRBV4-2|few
CASSPTSGIAGNTIYF
TGTGCCAGCAGTCCTACGTCGGGGATTGCTGGAAACACCATATATTTT
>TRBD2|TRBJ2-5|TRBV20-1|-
CSARLAGPGAQYF
TGCAGTGCCAGACTAGCGGGGCCAGGGGCCCAGTACTTC
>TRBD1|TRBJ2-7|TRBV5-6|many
CASSFDRANEQYF
TGTGCCAGCAGCTTCGACAGGGCGAACGAGCAGTACTTC
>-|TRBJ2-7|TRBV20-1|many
CSARDAGQPAEQYF
TGCAGTGCTAGGGACGCCGGACAGCCTGCCGAGCAGTACTTC
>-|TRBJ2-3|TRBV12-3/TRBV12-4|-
CASASSVTDTQYF
TGTGCCAGCGCTTCTAGCGTGACAGATACGCAGTATTTT
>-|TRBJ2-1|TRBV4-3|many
CASSQDGKRANEQFF
TGCGCCAGCAGCCAAGACGGAAAGAGGGCCAATGAGCAGTTCTTC
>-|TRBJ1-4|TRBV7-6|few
CASSPGGHTSNEKLFF
TGTGCCAGCAGCCCCGGGGGCCACACTTCTAATGAAAAACTGTTTTTT
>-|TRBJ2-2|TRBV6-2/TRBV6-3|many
CASIDRTGSGTGELFF
TGTGCCAGCATTGACCGAACAGGGAGCGGCACCGGGGAGCTGTTTTTT
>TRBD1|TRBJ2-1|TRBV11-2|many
CASSLTGTGVSEQFF
TGTGCCAGCAGCTTAACCGGGACAGGGGTTAGTGAGCAGTTCTTC
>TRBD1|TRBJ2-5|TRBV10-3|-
CAIGTGVGETQYF
TGTGCCATCGGGACAGGGGTGGGAGAGACCCAGTACTTC
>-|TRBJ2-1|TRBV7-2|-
CASSLTFWGAYNEQFF
TGTGCCAGCAGCTTAACGTTTTGGGGGGCCTACAATGAGCAGTTCTTC
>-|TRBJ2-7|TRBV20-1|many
CSATRGGGSTYEQYF
TGCAGTGCCACGCGAGGAGGGGGGAGCACCTACGAGCAGTACTTC
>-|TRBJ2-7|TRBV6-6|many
CASSYPDLYEQYF
TGTGCCAGCAGTTACCCAGACTTGTACGAGCAGTACTTC
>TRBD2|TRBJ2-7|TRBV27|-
CASSLSGGEYEQYF
TGTGCCAGCAGTTTATCTGGGGGGGAGTACGAGCAGTACTTC
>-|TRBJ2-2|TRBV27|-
CASSPGMNTGELFF
TGTGCCAGCAGTCCCGGGATGAACACCGGGGAGCTGTTTTTT
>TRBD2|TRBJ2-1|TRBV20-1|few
CSASPLAGGKNEQFF
TGCAGTGCTAGTCCCCTAGCGGGGGGTAAGAATGAGCAGTTCTTC
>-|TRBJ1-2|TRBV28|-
CAMGPVGGYGYTF
TGTGCCATGGGCCCCGTAGGGGGATATGGCTACACCTTC
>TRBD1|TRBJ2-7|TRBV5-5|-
CASSQVWDRSYEQYF
TGTGCCAGCAGCCAAGTTTGGGACAGAAGCTACGAGCAGTACTTC
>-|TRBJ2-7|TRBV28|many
CASSLASDSSYEQYF
TGTGCCAGCAGTTTAGCTAGCGATTCCTCCTACGAGCAGTACTTC
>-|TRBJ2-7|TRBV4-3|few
CASSQGWGVYEQYF
TGCGCCAGCAGCCAAGGATGGGGGGTCTACGAGCAGTACTTC
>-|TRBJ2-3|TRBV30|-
CAWSVQANLQYF
TGTGCCTGGAGTGTCCAAGCCAATTTGCAGTATTTT
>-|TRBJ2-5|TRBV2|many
CASSEVLGETQYF
TGTGCCAGCAGTGAAGTTCTCGGAGAGACCCAGTACTTC
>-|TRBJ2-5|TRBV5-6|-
CASSPWTAEETQYF
TGTGCCAGCAGCCCCTGGACAGCCGAAGAGACCCAGTACTTC
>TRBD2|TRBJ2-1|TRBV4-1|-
CASRQGRLAGGSSYNEQFF
TGCGCCAGCAGACAAGGTAGACTAGCGGGAGGGTCCTCCTACAATGAGCAGTTCTTC
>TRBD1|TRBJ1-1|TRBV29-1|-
CTVRGQDSEAFF
TGCACCGTACGGGGACAGGACTCTGAAGCTTTCTTT
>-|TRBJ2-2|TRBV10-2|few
CASSGSGTLTGSSAGELFF
TGCGCCAGCAGTGGGTCCGGGACTCTTACTGGATCCTCGGCCGGGGAGCTGTTTTTT
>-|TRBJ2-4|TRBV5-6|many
CASSLGQIAKNIQYF
TGTGCCAGCAGCCTTGGACAGATAGCCAAAAACATTCAGTACTTC